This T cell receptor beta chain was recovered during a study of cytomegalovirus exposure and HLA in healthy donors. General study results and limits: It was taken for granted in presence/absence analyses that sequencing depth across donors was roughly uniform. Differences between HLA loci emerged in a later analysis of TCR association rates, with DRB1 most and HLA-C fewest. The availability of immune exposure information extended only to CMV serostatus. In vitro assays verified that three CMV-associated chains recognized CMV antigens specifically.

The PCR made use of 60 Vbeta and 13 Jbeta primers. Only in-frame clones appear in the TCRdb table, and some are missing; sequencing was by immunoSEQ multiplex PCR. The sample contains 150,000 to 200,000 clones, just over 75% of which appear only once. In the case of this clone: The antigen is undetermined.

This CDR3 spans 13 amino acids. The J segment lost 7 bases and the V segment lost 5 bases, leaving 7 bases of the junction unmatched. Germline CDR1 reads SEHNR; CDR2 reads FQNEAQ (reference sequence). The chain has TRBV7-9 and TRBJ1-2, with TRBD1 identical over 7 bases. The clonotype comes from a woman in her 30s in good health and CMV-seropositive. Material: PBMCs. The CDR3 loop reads CASSQMRGPGYTF. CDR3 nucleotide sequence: TGTGCCAGCAGCCAGATGAGGGGGCCTGGCTACACCTTC.